This T cell receptor (beta chain) was retrieved from a study of T-cell memory formation after mild COVID-19. Study information: TCR clusters showed largely donor specificity. The study, taken as a whole, reports: Cross-reactive memory appears to have joined, as suggested by some responding clones showing up in pre-infection memory. Contracting clones from day 15 to 85 showed balanced CD4/CD8; later expanders favored CD4+.

This clonotype was picked up a small number of times. Its antigen is still unknown. TCR alpha and TCR beta cDNA libraries carrying sample barcodes and UMIs were produced by 5'RACE using constant-segment primers. TCRdb re-called the 5' RACE reads through MiXCR, storing one row per CDR3 protein. The table shows about 110,000 distinct CDR3 sequences, with roughly an eighth occurring only once. V was pared by 2 bases and J by 5 bases, with 15 bases between. Germline V lookup: CDR1 SQVTM, CDR2 ANQGSEA. The CDR3 covers 15 residues. The gene calls are TRBV29-1 and TRBJ2-2; possible D gene TRBD1, 6 bases. Sequenced material: PBMCs or a T cell subset sorted from them (not recorded which). This receptor was taken from a man between 18 and 29 years old who had mild COVID-19 (a few samples of this study predate the infection). Cell type and time point are not known. The CDR3 is CSVEPSGHETGELFF. CDR3 nucleotide sequence: TGCAGCGTTGAACCCTCGGGACACGAGACCGGGGAGCTGTTTTTT.